This passage covers 32 T cell receptor beta chains from one sample sequenced in a study of blood T cell repertoires in COVID-19. Clones were read by immunoSEQ multiplex PCR, and TCRdb kept only the in-frame ones, dropping some. The data show 150,000 to 200,000 clones, with under 95% seen just once and about 18% held by the top ten. The sequencing sample was made of peripheral blood. The receptor source for this set is a man aged 55-75 years with active or convalescent COVID-19.

The genes are TRBV6-6 and TRBJ2-1, with TRBD2 matching 7 bases. J lost 6 bases, V lost 8 bases, and 7 bases had no gene match. Germline V gene data show CDR1 as MNHNY and CDR2 as SVGAGI (reference sequence). The CDR3 is 13 residues long. CDR3 loop: CASRGLVSNEQFF. The CDR3 nucleotides read TGTGCCAGCCGTGGACTAGTGAGCAATGAGCAGTTCTTC.

This chain uses TRBV28 with TRBJ1-1; 10 nucleotides align to TRBD1. Germline values: CDR1 MDHEN, CDR2 SYDVKM. The CDR3 consists of 13 residues. The trim removed 8 bases at V and 5 bases at J, leaving 5 bases unmatched. CDR3: CASLTGGNTEAFF. The CDR3 DNA sequence: TGTGCCAGCCTGACAGGGGGCAATACTGAAGCTTTCTTT. The full variable domain, in which reference TRBV28 and TRBJ1-1 provide the parts outside the CDR3, is DVKVTQSSRYLVKRTGEKVFLECVQDMDHENMFWYRQDPGLGLRLIYFSYDVKMKEKGDIPEGYSVSREKKERFSLILESASTNQTSMYLCASLTGGNTEAFFGQGTRLTVV.

The chain uses TRBV4-1 and TRBJ1-2, with unresolved D. This CDR3 comprises 15 residues. Per germline, CDR1 MGHRA and CDR2 YSYEKL. The V end lost 0 bases, the J end lost 4 bases, and 12 bases lay between the germline ends. CDR3 region: CASSQDWRPTYGYTF. DNA for the CDR3: TGCGCCAGCAGCCAAGACTGGCGGCCGACCTATGGCTACACCTTC.

Written as DNA, the CDR3 is TGTGCCAGCAGCCCGGACAGGGGGAACACTGAAGCTTTCTTT. Translating it yields CASSPDRGNTEAFF. The gene calls are TRBV7-9 and TRBJ1-1; the match to TRBD1 covers 9 bases. Germline CDR1 is SEHNR and CDR2 is FQNEAQ (reference sequence). V was pared by 5 bases and J by 1 base, with 2 bases of the junction left unmatched. The CDR3 covers 14 residues.

The chain combines TRBV28 with TRBJ2-7, with 8 bases fitting TRBD2. CDR3 size: 15 residues. Trimming at V came to 7 bases and at J to 1 base, leaving 9 bases not matched to a gene. Germline V gene lookup returns CDR1 MDHEN and CDR2 SYDVKM. The CDR3 region has the DNA TGTGCCAGCAAACCAGGAACGGGGGGGTCCTACGAGCAGTACTTC. Translated, it gives CASKPGTGGSYEQYF.

The chain carries TRBV5-5 and TRBJ2-6; D perhaps matches TRBD2 (6 bases). V shed 0 bases and J shed 0 bases, with 16 bases lying between them. Germline loops: CDR1 SGHKS, CDR2 YYEKEE (reference sequence). The CDR3 spans 19 residues. CDR3 DNA: TGTGCCAGCAGCTTGGGGCGGGGCCTAACGAGCTCTGGGGCCAACGTCCTGACTTTC. Amino acid sequence: CASSLGRGLTSSGANVLTF.

The chain uses TRBV2 and TRBJ1-1; maybe TRBD1 (5 bases). The CDR3 loop spans 15 amino acids. V dropped 3 bases and J dropped 7 bases, with 18 bases sitting between them. Germline CDR1 and CDR2: SNHLY and FYNNEI. CDR3 DNA: TGTGCCAGCAGTGATAAGGGTAGATCCGACAGTGAAGCTTTCTTT. Translating gives CASSDKGRSDSEAFF.

The chain is built from TRBV5-1 and TRBJ2-1; 7 nucleotides match TRBD1. The germline gives CDR1 SGHRS, CDR2 YFSETQ. V was clipped by 1 base and J by 7 bases; unmatched bases: 14. This CDR3 comprises 17 residues. CDR3 DNA: TGCGCCAGCAGCTTGCTGCGAAGGACAGGCGGAGCGAATGAGCAGTTCTTC. This gives the protein CASSLLRRTGGANEQFF.

The chain carries TRBV10-3 and TRBJ1-6; D uncertain. Germline CDR1 reads ENHRY; CDR2 reads SYGVKD. The V end lost 3 bases, the J end lost 5 bases, and 8 bases lay between the germline ends. The CDR3 extends over 14 amino acids. The DNA of the CDR3 is TGTGCCATCAGTGACCAGGAACATAATTCACCCCTCCACTTT. Its translation is CAISDQEHNSPLHF.

The CDR3 nucleotides are TGTGCCAGCAGCGCGTCTAGCGGAGGGTTAATCGGGGAGCTGTTTTTT. It specifies CASSASSGGLIGELFF. V and J are TRBV7-2 and TRBJ2-2, with TRBD2 identical over 7 bases. The V segment lost 5 bases and the J segment 7 bases; nucleotides outside the gene matches: 13. The germline V gene encodes CDR1 SGHTA and CDR2 FQGNSA. The CDR3 extends over 16 amino acids.

This rearrangement joins TRBV5-1 to TRBJ2-1; TRBD2 matches 7 bases. The V segment lost 3 bases and the J segment 0 bases; nucleotides outside the gene matches: 6. Germline V lookup: CDR1 SGHRS, CDR2 YFSETQ. This CDR3 contains 16 residues. The CDR3 region has the DNA TGCGCCAGCAGCTACTCTAGCGGCAACTCCTACAATGAGCAGTTCTTC. As protein: CASSYSSGNSYNEQFF.

The chain combines TRBV11-3 with TRBJ2-6; maybe TRBD1 (5 bases). Trimming removed 3 bases at V and 1 base at J, with 13 bases between. This CDR3 region has 17 residues. Looked up from germline, CDR1 is SGHNT and CDR2 is YENEEA. The CDR3 here is CASSLRTHGSGANVLTF. For the CDR3, the DNA is TGTGCCAGCAGCTTGAGGACACATGGGTCTGGGGCCAACGTCCTGACTTTC.

This chain joins TRBV19 and TRBJ1-2; possible D gene TRBD1, 6 bases. The germline V and J ends were trimmed by 3 bases and 4 bases, with 12 bases remaining between them. The CDR3 consists of 14 residues. Germline V gene lookup returns CDR1 LNHDA and CDR2 SQIVND (reference sequence). For the CDR3, the DNA is TGTGCCAGTAGTATCTGGGGGCATAGCTATGGCTACACCTTC. Translating it yields CASSIWGHSYGYTF.

This sequence joins TRBV10-3 and TRBJ2-3; 8 bases agree with TRBD2. There are 17 residues in the CDR3. The trim removed 10 bases at V and 3 bases at J, leaving 18 bases unmatched. Germline V gene sequence: CDR1 ENHRY, CDR2 SYGVKD. CDR3 sequence reads: CATSLREGASGTDTQYF. For the CDR3, the DNA is TGTGCCACCTCACTTCGGGAAGGGGCTAGCGGGACAGATACGCAGTATTTT.

The chain couples TRBV4-1 to TRBJ2-3; 12 nucleotides agree with TRBD2. Germline V gives CDR1 MGHRA, CDR2 YSYEKL. The V gene end was trimmed by 6 bases and the J gene end by 3 bases; junction bases not matched to a gene: 4. The CDR3 length is 15 residues. CDR3 in amino acids: CASRHTSGRTDTQYF. Written as DNA, the CDR3 is TGCGCCAGCAGACACACTAGCGGGAGGACAGATACGCAGTATTTT.

CDR3 DNA sequence: TGTGCCAGCAGACCACGGGGGGGACCTAATTCACCCCTCCACTTT. It encodes CASRPRGGPNSPLHF. The V and J genes are TRBV7-9 and TRBJ1-6; tentative D call: TRBD1 (5 bases). CDR1 is SEHNR, CDR2 FQNEAQ, per germline (reference sequence). The CDR3 extends over 15 amino acids. V lost 6 bases and J 6 bases, leaving 15 bases between the germline ends.

The chain recombines TRBV18 with TRBJ2-5, with 9 bases lining up with TRBD1. This CDR3 region has 19 residues. The V and J ends lost 5 bases and 5 bases, in that order; junction bases with no gene match: 21. Germline-derived CDR1 and CDR2 are KGHSH and LQKENI. CDR3: CASSGGTGTGRNLAETQYF. For the CDR3, the DNA is TGTGCCAGCTCAGGCGGAACCGGGACAGGGAGGAACCTGGCGGAGACCCAGTACTTC.

The chain links TRBV4-1 to TRBJ1-2; 8 nucleotides align to TRBD1. After removal of 4 bases from V and 3 bases from J, the junction contained 4 bases not matched to a gene. The germline V gene has CDR1 MGHRA and CDR2 YSYEKL. The CDR3 loop spans 14 amino acids. The CDR3 sequence is CASSLGQVDYGYTF. Written as DNA, the CDR3 is TGCGCCAGCAGCCTGGGACAGGTAGACTATGGCTACACCTTC.

CDR3 DNA: TGCAGCTCACTATTAGCGGGAGGGCAAGAGACCCAGTACTTC. Protein: CSSLLAGGQETQYF. The chain couples TRBV29-1 to TRBJ2-5, with 11 nucleotides matching TRBD2. Germline assignment: CDR1 SQVTM and CDR2 ANQGSEA. The CDR3 runs to 14 residues. With 8 bases clipped from V and 2 bases from J, the junction kept 7 bases outside the gene matches.

The chain recombines TRBV11-3 with TRBJ2-7, with 11 bases that match TRBD1. The junction had 3 bases not matched to a gene; V was cut back by 2 bases and J by 3 bases. This CDR3 region has 15 residues. CDR1 SGHNT and CDR2 YENEEA come from the germline V gene. DNA of the CDR3: TGTGCCAGCAGCTTATCCGGGACAGGGGGCTACGAGCAGTACTTC. It codes for CASSLSGTGGYEQYF.

The V call is TRBV6-5, the J call TRBJ1-2; D possibly corresponds to TRBD1 (6 bases). V lost 6 bases and J lost 7, with 15 bases in between. CDR3 size: 13 residues. Germline loops: CDR1 MNHEY, CDR2 SVGAGI. The CDR3 DNA reads as TGTGCCAGCAGGGTAGGGGGTAAAAGTGGCTACACCTTC. Translating it yields CASRVGGKSGYTF.

The J gene is TRBJ1-5, the V gene TRBV7-9, with unresolved D. V gave up 1 base and J gave up 7 bases, with 8 bases separating them. CDR3 length equals 13 residues. CDR1 and CDR2 (germline): SEHNR, FQNEAQ (reference sequence). For the CDR3, the DNA is TGTGCCAGCAGCTTAGGAGCAGGCCAGCCCCAGCATTTT. Protein product: CASSLGAGQPQHF.

V usage is TRBV11-3 and J usage is TRBJ2-1; 11 bases line up with TRBD2. Germline loops: CDR1 SGHNT, CDR2 YENEEA. V shed 5 bases and J 4 bases; nucleotides not matched to a gene: 4. The CDR3 is 15 amino acids. The CDR3 sequence is CASSVAGGSYNEQFF. The CDR3 coding sequence is TGTGCCAGCAGCGTAGCGGGAGGGAGTTACAATGAGCAGTTCTTC. Using reference TRBV11-3 and TRBJ2-1 for the parts outside the CDR3, the full variable domain is EAGVVQSPRYKIIEKKQPVAFWCNPISGHNTLYWYLQNLGQGPELLIRYENEEAVDDSQLPKDRFSAERLKGVDSTLKIQPAELGDSAVYLCASSVAGGSYNEQFFGPGTRLTVL.

This rearrangement joins TRBV10-1 to TRBJ2-3; 8 bases line up with TRBD2. CDR1 is WNHNN, CDR2 SYGVQD, per germline (reference sequence). The CDR3 spans 14 residues. The trim removed 4 bases at V and 11 bases at J, leaving 11 bases unmatched. CDR3 protein: CASSAGGYSFVQYF. CDR3 DNA: TGCGCCAGCAGTGCGGGAGGGTACAGTTTTGTGCAGTATTTT.

The V and J genes are TRBV19 and TRBJ2-7; TRBD1 is a possible D gene (5 bases). With 3 bases removed from V and 2 bases from J, the gap between germline ends came to 11 bases. Germline CDR1 is LNHDA and CDR2 is SQIVND (reference sequence). The CDR3 is made up of 14 amino acids. The CDR3 nucleotides read TGTGCCAGTAGTATGGCAGAGACAGCCTACGAGCAGTACTTC. Translating it yields CASSMAETAYEQYF.

The V call is TRBV7-2, the J call TRBJ1-1; no clear D gene. Germline V gene sequence: CDR1 SGHTA, CDR2 FQGNSA. V was clipped by 1 base and J by 11 bases, with 23 bases between them. There are 16 residues in the CDR3. This CDR3 is CASSLVATPGSGMAFF. The CDR3 nucleotides are TGTGCCAGCAGCTTAGTGGCGACCCCCGGGTCGGGGATGGCTTTCTTT.

The chain couples TRBV6-6 to TRBJ2-1; 14 bases agree with TRBD2. Germline V lookup: CDR1 MNHNY, CDR2 SVGAGI (reference sequence). With 5 bases clipped from V and 9 bases from J, the junction kept 9 bases outside the gene matches. The CDR3 sequence is 16 residues long. In nucleotides, the CDR3 is TGTGCCAGCAGTCGGGGGACTAGCGGGAGATTTGCTGAGCAGTTCTTC. As protein: CASSRGTSGRFAEQFF.

This clone was observed once. The chain carries TRBV7-8 and TRBJ1-6; 8 bases agree with TRBD1. In germline, CDR1 is SGHVS, CDR2 FQNEAQ. The V and J ends lost 1 base and 7 bases, in that order; junction bases with no gene match: 12. CDR3 length: 18 amino acids. CDR3 amino acids: CASSLGGTGASENSPLHF. The CDR3 bases are TGTGCCAGCAGCTTAGGTGGGACAGGCGCTTCGGAGAATTCACCCCTCCACTTT.

V and J are TRBV7-9 and TRBJ1-2, with D hard to call. Germline V gene data show CDR1 as SEHNR and CDR2 as FQNEAQ (reference sequence). The ends were cut back, 1 base at V and 4 bases at J, with 4 bases in the middle. CDR3 length: 12 residues. CDR3 bases: TGTGCCAGCAGCTTAGGGCCCTATGGCTACACCTTC. Protein: CASSLGPYGYTF.

This clone was seen once. The chain joins TRBV10-1 to TRBJ2-3; tentatively, D is TRBD2 (6 bases). Germline V gene lookup returns CDR1 WNHNN and CDR2 SYGVQD (reference sequence). V was cut by 8 bases and J by 0 bases, with 9 bases left in between. This CDR3 is 13 amino acids long. Here the CDR3 reads CASGGVSTDTQYF. Here the CDR3 DNA reads TGCGCCAGCGGCGGGGTTAGCACAGATACGCAGTATTTT.

The chain uses TRBV27 and TRBJ1-5; D not certain. The CDR3 sequence is 15 residues long. Trimming pared 3 bases from V and 0 bases from J, leaving 9 bases between. CDR1 MNHEY and CDR2 SMNVEV come from the germline V gene (reference sequence). CDR3 bases: TGTGCCAGCAGTTTCCGTGGAGTTAGCAATCAGCCCCAGCATTTT. Protein sequence: CASSFRGVSNQPQHF.

In nucleotides, the CDR3 is TGTGCCAGCAGTTTTACGAGGGCGCTAGTGGGCACAGATACGCAGTATTTT. This encodes CASSFTRALVGTDTQYF. The chain recombines TRBV27 with TRBJ2-3; D possibly corresponds to TRBD2 (5 bases). Per the germline V gene, CDR1 is MNHEY and CDR2 is SMNVEV (reference sequence). The CDR3 is 17 amino acids. Trimming cost V 3 bases and J 1 base, with 17 bases left between them.